One and the same sample provided the 2 T cell receptor beta chains below, sequenced in a study of cytomegalovirus exposure and HLA in healthy donors. 13 Jbeta primers and 60 Vbeta primers were used for the PCR. Sequencing was performed with immunoSEQ multiplex PCR; in TCRdb, only in-frame clones are kept and a portion is missing. The listing records some 60,000 clones. The specimen sequenced was PBMCs. The receptors shown here come from a man aged 30 to 45 in good health and CMV-seropositive.

The chain has TRBV4-1 and TRBJ2-1; D gene uncertain. The germline V gene has CDR1 MGHRA and CDR2 YSYEKL. This CDR3 has 17 residues. V dropped 2 bases and J dropped 0 bases, with 14 bases sitting between them. CDR3 DNA sequence: TGCGCCAGCAGCCAATACCAGACTCCTAGCTCCTACAATGAGCAGTTCTTC. The encoded protein is CASSQYQTPSSYNEQFF.

The rearrangement links TRBV5-5 to TRBJ1-6; TRBD1 aligns across 8 bases. The CDR3 covers 18 residues. The J segment lost 15 bases and the V segment lost 5 bases, leaving 25 bases of the junction unmatched. Per germline, CDR1 SGHKS and CDR2 YYEKEE (reference sequence). DNA of the CDR3: TGTGCCAGCAGACCGGACAGGGTGGCGTTAGATGCGAAAAGTGTCCTCCACTTT. Its protein product is CASRPDRVALDAKSVLHF.